A selection of T cell receptor beta chains follows, all from one sample in a study of shared clonotypes between healthy human individuals. The repertoire was sequenced with immunoSEQ multiplex PCR; TCRdb's copy has only in-frame clones and lacks some. The sample shows about 2.4 million clones, around 94% of them seen only once. The specimen sequenced was naive CD4+ T cells sorted from blood. These receptors were collected from a man in his late teens or twenties in good health. The CDR3 runs from the conserved cysteine through the conserved F or W. The order of the fields is D gene, V gene, J gene, clone size, CDR3 protein, CDR3 DNA. D genes are given only for firm matches. Part of the rows lack a size; the others show once, few, many or a class for expanded clones.

d_gene: TRBD1; v_gene: TRBV6-5; j_gene: TRBJ1-6; abundance: NA; CDR3aa: CASSRQGTENSPLHF; CDR3nt: TGTGCCAGCAGTCGACAGGGGACAGAGAATTCACCCCTCCACTTT
d_gene: TRBD2; v_gene: TRBV9; j_gene: TRBJ2-2; abundance: once; CDR3aa: CASSTGTSAYTGELFF; CDR3nt: TGTGCCAGCAGCACCGGGACTAGCGCCTACACCGGGGAGCTGTTTTTT
d_gene: TRBD2; v_gene: TRBV5-1; j_gene: TRBJ2-3; abundance: NA; CDR3aa: CASSLDGTSGYTDTQYF; CDR3nt: TGCGCCAGCAGCTTGGATGGGACTAGCGGGTACACAGATACGCAGTATTTT
d_gene: TRBD1; v_gene: TRBV6-5; j_gene: TRBJ1-2; abundance: NA; CDR3aa: CASSGQDRGAYGYTF; CDR3nt: TGTGCCAGCAGTGGCCAGGACAGGGGGGCCTATGGCTACACCTTC
d_gene: NA; v_gene: TRBV27; j_gene: TRBJ1-2; abundance: NA; CDR3aa: CASSTLPQRHYGYTF; CDR3nt: TGTGCCAGCAGTACTCTACCCCAGCGGCACTATGGCTACACCTTC
d_gene: NA; v_gene: TRBV2; j_gene: TRBJ1-3; abundance: NA; CDR3aa: CASSEQGGSGNTIYF; CDR3nt: TGTGCCAGCAGTGAACAGGGAGGCTCTGGAAACACCATATATTTT
d_gene: NA; v_gene: TRBV9; j_gene: TRBJ1-3; abundance: NA; CDR3aa: CASSPRGDPLGGNTIYF; CDR3nt: TGTGCCAGCAGCCCCCGGGGTGACCCTCTAGGTGGAAACACCATATATTTT
d_gene: NA; v_gene: TRBV19; j_gene: TRBJ2-7; abundance: NA; CDR3aa: CASSMRETGHEQYF; CDR3nt: TGTGCCAGTAGTATGCGTGAGACAGGCCACGAGCAGTACTTC
d_gene: NA; v_gene: TRBV20-1; j_gene: TRBJ1-2; abundance: NA; CDR3aa: CSYRDSYGYTF; CDR3nt: TGCAGTTACAGGGACTCGTATGGCTACACCTTC
d_gene: TRBD1; v_gene: TRBV11-1; j_gene: TRBJ1-1; abundance: NA; CDR3aa: CASSPRTGQLNTEAFF; CDR3nt: TGTGCCAGCAGCCCCCGGACAGGACAACTGAACACTGAAGCTTTCTTT
d_gene: NA; v_gene: TRBV7-2; j_gene: TRBJ2-7; abundance: NA; CDR3aa: CASSSGSHYEQYF; CDR3nt: TGTGCCAGCAGCTCCGGGAGTCACTACGAGCAGTACTTC
d_gene: NA; v_gene: TRBV5-6; j_gene: TRBJ1-2; abundance: NA; CDR3aa: CASRKIQAIGNYGYTF; CDR3nt: TGTGCCAGCAGGAAGATACAGGCAATCGGGAACTATGGCTACACCTTC
d_gene: NA; v_gene: TRBV7-9; j_gene: TRBJ2-5; abundance: NA; CDR3aa: CASSFVPTETQYF; CDR3nt: TGTGCCAGCAGCTTTGTGCCTACAGAGACCCAGTACTTC
d_gene: NA; v_gene: TRBV2; j_gene: TRBJ1-5; abundance: NA; CDR3aa: CASSGGDSNQPQHF; CDR3nt: TGTGCCAGCAGTGGCGGGGATAGCAATCAGCCCCAGCATTTT
d_gene: NA; v_gene: TRBV29-1; j_gene: TRBJ2-1; abundance: once; CDR3aa: CSVEDRGQFGYNEQFF; CDR3nt: TGCAGCGTTGAAGATAGAGGGCAGTTCGGGTACAATGAGCAGTTCTTC
d_gene: NA; v_gene: TRBV6-1; j_gene: TRBJ1-4; abundance: NA; CDR3aa: CASRREGGEKLFF; CDR3nt: TGTGCCAGCAGAAGGGAGGGGGGTGAAAAACTGTTTTTT
d_gene: TRBD2; v_gene: TRBV7-6; j_gene: TRBJ2-3; abundance: NA; CDR3aa: CASSLDPSGRTDTQYF; CDR3nt: TGTGCCAGCAGCTTAGACCCTAGCGGGAGAACAGATACGCAGTATTTT
d_gene: NA; v_gene: TRBV7-9; j_gene: TRBJ2-1; abundance: NA; CDR3aa: CASSLETGINEQFF; CDR3nt: TGTGCCAGCAGCTTAGAAACAGGGATTAATGAGCAGTTCTTC
d_gene: TRBD1; v_gene: TRBV6-6; j_gene: TRBJ1-3; abundance: NA; CDR3aa: CASRYGQDGNTIYF; CDR3nt: TGTGCCAGCAGATACGGACAGGATGGAAACACCATATATTTT
d_gene: NA; v_gene: TRBV28; j_gene: TRBJ1-1; abundance: NA; CDR3aa: CASRPGVTEAFF; CDR3nt: TGTGCCAGCCGACCGGGAGTCACTGAAGCTTTCTTT
d_gene: TRBD1; v_gene: TRBV5-5; j_gene: TRBJ1-2; abundance: NA; CDR3aa: CASSLVQGAAYGYTF; CDR3nt: TGTGCCAGCAGCTTGGTTCAGGGGGCCGCATATGGCTACACCTTC
d_gene: NA; v_gene: TRBV6-1; j_gene: TRBJ1-2; abundance: NA; CDR3aa: CASSAGQNYGYTF; CDR3nt: TGTGCCAGCAGTGCGGGACAAAACTATGGCTACACCTTC
d_gene: NA; v_gene: TRBV6-5; j_gene: TRBJ1-1; abundance: NA; CDR3aa: CASSYGTNTEAFF; CDR3nt: TGTGCCAGCAGTTATGGGACGAACACTGAAGCTTTCTTT
d_gene: NA; v_gene: TRBV30; j_gene: TRBJ1-5; abundance: NA; CDR3aa: CAWNDGGSNQPQHF; CDR3nt: TGTGCCTGGAACGATGGAGGGAGCAATCAGCCCCAGCATTTT
d_gene: NA; v_gene: TRBV19; j_gene: TRBJ2-2; abundance: NA; CDR3aa: CASSIGLGSRDTGELFF; CDR3nt: TGTGCCAGTAGTATAGGGTTAGGTTCTCGGGACACCGGGGAGCTGTTTTTT
d_gene: NA; v_gene: TRBV2; j_gene: TRBJ1-6; abundance: few; CDR3aa: CASRSSYNSPLHF; CDR3nt: TGTGCCAGCAGGAGCTCCTATAATTCACCCCTCCACTTT
d_gene: NA; v_gene: TRBV7-7; j_gene: TRBJ2-5; abundance: once; CDR3aa: CASSPGNLITETQYF; CDR3nt: TGTGCTAGCAGCCCTGGTAACTTAATTACAGAGACCCAGTACTTC
d_gene: NA; v_gene: TRBV5-1; j_gene: TRBJ1-6; abundance: once; CDR3aa: CASSLEDSEYSPLHF; CDR3nt: TGCGCCAGCAGCTTGGAGGACAGTGAGTATTCACCCCTCCACTTT
d_gene: NA; v_gene: TRBV10-3; j_gene: TRBJ1-6; abundance: NA; CDR3aa: CAISESGPGGGNSPLHF; CDR3nt: TGTGCCATCAGTGAGTCTGGACCCGGGGGGGGGAATTCACCCCTCCACTTT
d_gene: NA; v_gene: TRBV15; j_gene: TRBJ1-6; abundance: NA; CDR3aa: CATSPEWGGYLHF; CDR3nt: TGTGCCACCAGCCCAGAGTGGGGAGGCTACCTCCACTTT
d_gene: NA; v_gene: TRBV9; j_gene: TRBJ2-1; abundance: NA; CDR3aa: CASSAKGDSYNEQFF; CDR3nt: TGTGCCAGCAGCGCGAAGGGTGACTCCTACAATGAGCAGTTCTTC
d_gene: TRBD1; v_gene: TRBV5-4; j_gene: TRBJ2-7; abundance: NA; CDR3aa: CASSGRQGVGVRVNEQYF; CDR3nt: TGTGCCAGCAGCGGACGACAGGGGGTGGGGGTGAGAGTAAACGAGCAGTACTTC
d_gene: TRBD2; v_gene: TRBV5-1; j_gene: TRBJ2-3; abundance: NA; CDR3aa: CASSLNAGGADTQYF; CDR3nt: TGCGCCAGCAGCTTGAACGCGGGAGGGGCAGATACGCAGTATTTT
d_gene: TRBD2; v_gene: TRBV5-1; j_gene: TRBJ2-5; abundance: NA; CDR3aa: CASSPLAGAYQETQYF; CDR3nt: TGCGCCAGCAGCCCTCTAGCGGGGGCTTACCAAGAGACCCAGTACTTC
d_gene: NA; v_gene: TRBV29-1; j_gene: TRBJ1-1; abundance: NA; CDR3aa: CSVTTGLNTEAFF; CDR3nt: TGCAGCGTTACTACAGGGTTGAACACTGAAGCTTTCTTT
d_gene: NA; v_gene: TRBV29-1; j_gene: TRBJ1-6; abundance: NA; CDR3aa: CSVKGVGNSPLHF; CDR3nt: TGCAGCGTTAAGGGGGTCGGGAATTCACCCCTCCACTTT
d_gene: TRBD1; v_gene: TRBV5-4; j_gene: TRBJ1-1; abundance: NA; CDR3aa: CASSFGTGGGTEAFF; CDR3nt: TGTGCCAGCAGCTTCGGGACAGGGGGCGGCACTGAAGCTTTCTTT
d_gene: TRBD1; v_gene: TRBV7-2; j_gene: TRBJ1-5; abundance: NA; CDR3aa: CASSLGTGGSQPQHF; CDR3nt: TGTGCCAGCAGCTTAGGGACAGGGGGTAGTCAGCCCCAGCATTTT
d_gene: NA; v_gene: TRBV5-1; j_gene: TRBJ2-7; abundance: NA; CDR3aa: CASSLGQLSYEQYF; CDR3nt: TGCGCCAGCAGCTTAGGGCAGCTCTCCTACGAGCAGTACTTC
d_gene: TRBD1; v_gene: TRBV9; j_gene: TRBJ2-7; abundance: NA; CDR3aa: CASSADRGDYEQYF; CDR3nt: TGTGCCAGCAGCGCAGACAGGGGAGACTACGAGCAGTACTTC
d_gene: NA; v_gene: TRBV2; j_gene: TRBJ1-5; abundance: once; CDR3aa: CASKDGGVNQPQHF; CDR3nt: TGTGCCAGCAAGGACGGCGGGGTAAATCAGCCCCAGCATTTT
d_gene: NA; v_gene: TRBV30; j_gene: TRBJ1-3; abundance: NA; CDR3aa: CAWSADLRPGNTIYF; CDR3nt: TGTGCCTGGAGTGCGGATCTAAGGCCTGGAAACACCATATATTTT
d_gene: NA; v_gene: TRBV4-3; j_gene: TRBJ1-2; abundance: NA; CDR3aa: CASSQDRGKSYGYTF; CDR3nt: TGCGCCAGCAGCCAAGATAGGGGTAAGAGCTATGGCTACACCTTC
d_gene: NA; v_gene: TRBV19; j_gene: TRBJ1-2; abundance: few; CDR3aa: CASSGTLNYGYTF; CDR3nt: TGTGCCAGTAGTGGGACACTTAACTATGGCTACACCTTC
d_gene: NA; v_gene: TRBV19; j_gene: TRBJ1-6; abundance: once; CDR3aa: CASSGTYNSPLHF; CDR3nt: TGTGCCAGTAGTGGGACCTATAATTCACCCCTCCACTTT